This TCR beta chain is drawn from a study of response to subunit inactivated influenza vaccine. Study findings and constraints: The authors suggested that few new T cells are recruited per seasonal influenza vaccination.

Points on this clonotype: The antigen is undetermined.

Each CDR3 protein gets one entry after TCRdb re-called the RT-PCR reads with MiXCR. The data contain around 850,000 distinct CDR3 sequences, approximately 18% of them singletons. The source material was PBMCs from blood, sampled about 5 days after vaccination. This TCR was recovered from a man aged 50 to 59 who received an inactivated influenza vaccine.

CDR3 DNA: TGCAGTGCGCTCGTAAGCACAGATACGCAGTATTTT. It yields the protein CSALVSTDTQYF. The V and J genes are TRBV20-1 and TRBJ2-3; D unclear. The CDR3 length is 12 residues. CDR1 DFQATT and CDR2 SNEGSKA come from the germline V gene (reference sequence). V was shortened by 6 bases and J by 0 bases, with 7 bases between the two germline ends.